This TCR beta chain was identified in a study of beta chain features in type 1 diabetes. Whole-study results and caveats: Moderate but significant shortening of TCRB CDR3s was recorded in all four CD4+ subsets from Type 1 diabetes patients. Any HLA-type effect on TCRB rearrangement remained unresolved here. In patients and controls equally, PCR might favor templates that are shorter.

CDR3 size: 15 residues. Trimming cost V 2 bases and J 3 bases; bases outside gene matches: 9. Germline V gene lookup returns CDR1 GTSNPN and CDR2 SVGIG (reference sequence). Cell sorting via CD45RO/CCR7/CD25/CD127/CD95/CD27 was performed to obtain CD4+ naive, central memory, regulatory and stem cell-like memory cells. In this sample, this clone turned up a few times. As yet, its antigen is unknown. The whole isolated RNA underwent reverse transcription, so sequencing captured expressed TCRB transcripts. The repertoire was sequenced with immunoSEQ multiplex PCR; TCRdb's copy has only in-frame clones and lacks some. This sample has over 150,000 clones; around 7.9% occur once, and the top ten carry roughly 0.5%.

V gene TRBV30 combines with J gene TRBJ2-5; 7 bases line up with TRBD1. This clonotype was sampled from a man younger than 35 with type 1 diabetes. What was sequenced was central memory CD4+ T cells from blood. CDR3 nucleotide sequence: TGTGCCTGGAGTATGTTTGGGACAGAAAAAGAGACCCAGTACTTC. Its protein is CAWSMFGTEKETQYF. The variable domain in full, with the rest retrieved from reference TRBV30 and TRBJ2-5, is SQTIHQWPATLVQPVGSPLSLECTVEGTSNPNLYWYRQAAGRGLQLLFYSVGIGQISSEVPQNLSASRPQDRQFILSSKKLLLSDSGFYLCAWSMFGTEKETQYFGPGTRLLVL.